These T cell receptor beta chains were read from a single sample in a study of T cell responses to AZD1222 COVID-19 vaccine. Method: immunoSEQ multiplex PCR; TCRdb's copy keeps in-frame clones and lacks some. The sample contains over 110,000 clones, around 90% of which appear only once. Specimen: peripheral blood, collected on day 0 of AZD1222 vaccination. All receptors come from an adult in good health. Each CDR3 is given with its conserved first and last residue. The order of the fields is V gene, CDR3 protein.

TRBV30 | CAWTRGRETQYF
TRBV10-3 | CAISGRDRESNEQFF
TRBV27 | CASSLWGLAGENEQYF
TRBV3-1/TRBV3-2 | CASSQAANAIGPTHTEAFF
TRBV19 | CASSPRLAGGPGDTQYF
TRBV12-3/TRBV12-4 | CASSLVLDEQFF
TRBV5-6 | CASSLGSEAFF
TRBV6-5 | CASSYVGKVGTQYF
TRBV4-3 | CASSQAWGQGAETQYF
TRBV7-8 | CASQTLAGAYEQYF
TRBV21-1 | CASRSWGLTEAFF
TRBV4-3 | CASSQDPGGYNEQFF
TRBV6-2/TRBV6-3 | CASSYVGAYYGYTF
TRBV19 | CASSIGDVHLGDTGELFF
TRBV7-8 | CASSLEVAGARYEQFF
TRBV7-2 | CASSLSGQDIEAFF
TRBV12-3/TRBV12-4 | CASTRTGENEAFF
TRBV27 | CASSLSAGDPWEPQHF
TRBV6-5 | CASAWTPGTEAFF
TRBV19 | CASSHPPGSGVSEAFF
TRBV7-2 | CASSLVGQPQHF
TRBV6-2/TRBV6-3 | CASSYAYGSYEQYF